This TCR beta chain stems from a study of spatial heterogeneity in lung cancer. Trimming removed 5 bases from V and 4 bases from J, with 12 bases in between. The CDR3 covers 14 residues. CDR1 is MNHEY and CDR2 is SVGAGI in the germline V gene. Time point meaning: blood at routine non-recurrence follow-up after resection. Without sorting, whole RNA was sequenced from tumor, nontumor lung or frozen PBMC. In the library, each TCR cDNA molecule bore its own unique molecular identifier. TCRdb recomputed calls from the 5' RACE reads with MiXCR, one row per CDR3 protein. The sample records 35,000 to 55,000 distinct CDR3 sequences, more than 20% being singletons.

This TCR came from a female donor with early-stage non-small cell lung cancer. The V call is TRBV6-5, the J call TRBJ1-3, with no clear D. This specimen was PBMCs, taken at follow-up. CDR3 protein: CASSTLPRGNTIYF. In DNA, the CDR3 is TGTGCCAGCAGTACCCTACCGCGGGGAAACACCATATATTTT.